In this sample, the clone carrying this TCR beta chain turned up a few times. This sample stems from a study of blood T cells in healthy people across ages. A second about 7 to 11 cycle PCR used barcoded and J-beta primers. TCRdb used MiXCR to reprocess the 5' RACE reads, holding one entry per CDR3 protein. The sample records hundreds of thousands of distinct CDR3 sequences, roughly 25% being singletons. In germline, CDR1 is MGHRA, CDR2 YSYEKL. V gave up 0 bases and J gave up 4 bases, with 9 bases separating them. The CDR3 extends over 14 amino acids. Another study also made use of these data, one on T cells of mothers and their children.

This receptor was obtained from a boy aged 5 to 17 in good health. The sequencing input was blood. The rearrangement links TRBV4-1 to TRBJ2-5; D ambiguous. The CDR3 loop is CASSQDEDPETQYF. CDR3 nucleotides: TGCGCCAGCAGCCAAGATGAGGACCCAGAGACCCAGTACTTC.